The sequence of this T cell receptor beta chain was determined in a study of identical twins. Among all donors, each was a healthy Caucasian. One entry per CDR3 protein, called by TCRdb with MiXCR from the 5' RACE reads. The sample lists 700,000 or so distinct CDR3 sequences, 21% seen once, with around 4.4% in the top ten. The data were also submitted as part of a second study, on T cells expressing NK-cell markers. This second study says: Expanded NKG2C+ T cell clones were not confirmed as HCMV-specific.

The sequencing sample was made of PBMCs. This clonotype originated in a young woman in good health.

The CDR3 DNA reads as TGCAGTGCCAAAAGGGACCAACGAACAGATACGCAGTATTTT. As protein: CSAKRDQRTDTQYF. This chain uses TRBV20-1 with TRBJ2-3, with D perhaps being TRBD1 or TRBD2 (5 bases each). Trimming stripped 6 bases from V and 3 bases from J, with 16 bases between. The CDR3 sequence is 14 residues long. Germline lookup yields CDR1 DFQATT and CDR2 SNEGSKA (reference sequence).